The 13 T cell receptor beta chains listed next were all sequenced from one sample in a study of T cell responses to AZD1222 COVID-19 vaccine. The data were produced by immunoSEQ multiplex PCR, yet TCRdb's version contains in-frame clones alone and is incomplete. The table includes some 180,000 clones, approximately 92% detected once. The material was peripheral blood, obtained 28 days after the second dose of the MenACWY control vaccine. The origin of the receptors is an adult who received the MenACWY meningococcal vaccine as a control.

The chain employs TRBV11-2 and TRBJ2-2; no reliable D call. Germline CDR1 and CDR2: SGHAT and FQNNGV. V shed 3 bases and J shed 3 bases, with 11 bases lying between them. This CDR3 contains 15 residues. The chain's CDR3 is CASSLIARDTGELFF. In DNA, the CDR3 is TGTGCCAGCAGCTTGATTGCTAGGGACACCGGGGAGCTGTTTTTT.

The V and J genes are TRBV29-1 and TRBJ1-1, with a tentative D call TRBD1 (5 bases). The germline CDR1 and CDR2 sequences are SQVTM and ANQGSEA. This CDR3 spans 12 amino acids. V lost 8 bases and J lost 5, with 15 bases in between. In DNA, the CDR3 is TGCAGCACCGACAGATTGGGAACTGAAGCTTTCTTT. Its translation is CSTDRLGTEAFF.

In this sample, this clone turned up once. The chain links TRBV5-6 to TRBJ1-6; maybe TRBD1 (6 bases). The CDR3 loop spans 14 amino acids. Trimming left V 3 bases short and J 10 bases short, with 14 bases between. From germline, CDR1 is SGHDT and CDR2 YYEEEE. The CDR3 DNA follows: TGTGCCAGCAGCTCACTGACAGGAGGATCACCCCTCCACTTT. Translation gives CASSSLTGGSPLHF. The whole variable domain, remainder taken from reference TRBV5-6 and TRBJ1-6, is DAGVTQSPTHLIKTRGQQVTLRCSPKSGHDTVSWYQQALGQGPQFIFQYYEEEERQRGNFPDRFSGHQFPNYSSELNVNALLLGDSALYLCASSSLTGGSPLHFGNGTRLTVT.

This chain links TRBV2 with TRBJ1-3; TRBD1 is a possible D gene (5 bases). Germline V gene lookup returns CDR1 SNHLY and CDR2 FYNNEI. The CDR3 covers 13 residues. V lost 3 bases and J lost 3, with 6 bases in between. CDR3 DNA sequence: TGTGCCAGCAGTGACAGGGATGGAAACACCATATATTTT. Its translation is CASSDRDGNTIYF.

V and J are TRBV5-1 and TRBJ1-4; maybe TRBD1 (6 bases). This CDR3 has 15 amino acids. The germline CDR1 and CDR2 sequences are SGHRS and YFSETQ. The V and J ends lost 1 base and 8 bases respectively, with 15 bases between them. CDR3 region: CASSLFLGGAEKLFF. CDR3 bases: TGCGCCAGCAGCTTGTTTTTAGGGGGTGCGGAAAAACTGTTTTTT.

The rearrangement uses TRBV28 and TRBJ1-6; D remains unclear. V lost 3 bases to trimming and J lost 0 bases, with 6 bases between them. Germline V gives CDR1 MDHEN, CDR2 SYDVKM. The CDR3 has 15 amino acids. CDR3 sequence: CASSFKSSYNSPLHF. The CDR3 DNA is TGTGCCAGCAGTTTCAAGAGCTCCTATAATTCACCCCTCCACTTT. Looking up the rest from reference TRBV28 and TRBJ1-6 gives the full variable domain: DVKVTQSSRYLVKRTGEKVFLECVQDMDHENMFWYRQDPGLGLRLIYFSYDVKMKEKGDIPEGYSVSREKKERFSLILESASTNQTSMYLCASSFKSSYNSPLHFGNGTRLTVT.

This clone came up once. The CDR3 DNA sequence: TGTGCCAGCAGCTTGCGCAGGGTTCAGCCCCAGCATTTT. Protein: CASSLRRVQPQHF. This chain connects TRBV5-6 to TRBJ1-5, with a weak D call TRBD1 (5 bases). Per germline, CDR1 SGHDT and CDR2 YYEEEE. The germline V and J ends were trimmed by 1 base and 6 bases, with 8 bases remaining between them. This CDR3 is built from 13 residues.

V gene TRBV6-5 combines with J gene TRBJ1-1, with D maybe TRBD1 (5 bases). From germline, CDR1 is MNHEY and CDR2 SVGAGI. CDR3 length equals 14 residues. V lost 7 bases, J lost 7 bases, and 19 bases lay in between. The CDR3, as DNA: TGTGCCAGCAAGGAGCCCGGGGCGCGTGGTGAAGCTTTCTTT. This translates into CASKEPGARGEAFF.

The rearrangement links TRBV3-1 (or the pseudogene TRBV3-2) to TRBJ1-6; D is unresolved. The CDR3 has 16 amino acids. V was cut by 1 base and J by 16 bases, with 23 bases left in between. The germline V gene has CDR1 LGHDT and CDR2 YNNKEL (reference sequence). The DNA of the CDR3 is TGTGCCAGCAGCCAAGTGGCTGGGGTTTCAGGCCCTAGGCTCCACTTT. Its protein product is CASSQVAGVSGPRLHF.

In its sample, this clone was seen a few times. The rearrangement uses TRBV12-5 and TRBJ1-1; maybe TRBD1 (5 bases). Trimming cost V 2 bases and J 4 bases, with 8 bases left between them. Germline V gives CDR1 LGHNT, CDR2 FRNRAP. This CDR3 contains 13 residues. In DNA form, the CDR3 reads TGTGCTAGTGGTTTGCAGGGTGGCACTGAAGCTTTCTTT. Encoded protein: CASGLQGGTEAFF.

The chain links TRBV7-9 to TRBJ2-3; TRBD1 is a possible D gene (6 bases). Per the germline V gene, CDR1 is SEHNR and CDR2 is FQNEAQ (reference sequence). The V gene lost 1 base and the J gene lost 3 bases, with 11 bases spanning the gap. This CDR3 region has 15 residues. The CDR3 sequence is CASSLEGDGTDTQYF. CDR3 in DNA: TGTGCCAGCAGCTTAGAGGGGGACGGTACAGATACGCAGTATTTT. Looking up the rest from reference TRBV7-9 and TRBJ2-3 gives the full variable domain: DTGVSQNPRHKITKRGQNVTFRCDPISEHNRLYWYRQTLGQGPEFLTYFQNEAQLEKSRLLSDRFSAERPKGSFSTLEIQRTEQGDSAMYLCASSLEGDGTDTQYFGPGTRLTVL.

This chain connects TRBV19 to TRBJ1-1, with D possibly matching TRBD1 (5 bases). Germline CDR1 is LNHDA and CDR2 is SQIVND (reference sequence). The CDR3 has 14 residues. V was trimmed by 5 bases and J by 0 bases, leaving 10 bases between them. CDR3 in amino acids: CASSGGTVNTEAFF. DNA for the CDR3: TGTGCCAGTAGTGGGGGGACGGTGAACACTGAAGCTTTCTTT.

The chain couples TRBV12-3 or TRBV12-4 to TRBJ1-1; D ambiguous. Trimming stripped 1 base from V and 2 bases from J, with 5 bases between. The CDR3 contains 13 residues. The CDR3 sequence: CASSLDTNTEAFF. DNA of the CDR3: TGTGCCAGCAGTTTAGACACTAACACTGAAGCTTTCTTT.